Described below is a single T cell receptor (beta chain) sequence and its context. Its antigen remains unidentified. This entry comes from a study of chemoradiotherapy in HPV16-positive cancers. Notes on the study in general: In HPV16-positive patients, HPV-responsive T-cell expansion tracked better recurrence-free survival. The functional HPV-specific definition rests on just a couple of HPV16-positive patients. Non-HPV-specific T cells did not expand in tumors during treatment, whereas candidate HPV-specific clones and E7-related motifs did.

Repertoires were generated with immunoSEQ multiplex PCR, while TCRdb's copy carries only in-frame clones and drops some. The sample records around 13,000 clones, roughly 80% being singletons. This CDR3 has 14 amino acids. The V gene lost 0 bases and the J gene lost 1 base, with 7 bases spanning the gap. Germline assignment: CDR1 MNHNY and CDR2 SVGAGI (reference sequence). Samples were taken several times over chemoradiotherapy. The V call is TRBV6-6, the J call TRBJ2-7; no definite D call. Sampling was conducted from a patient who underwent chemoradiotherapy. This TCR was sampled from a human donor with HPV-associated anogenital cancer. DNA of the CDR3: TGTGCCAGCAGTTACTCTGAGGTATCCTACGAGCAGTACTTC. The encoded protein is CASSYSEVSYEQYF.